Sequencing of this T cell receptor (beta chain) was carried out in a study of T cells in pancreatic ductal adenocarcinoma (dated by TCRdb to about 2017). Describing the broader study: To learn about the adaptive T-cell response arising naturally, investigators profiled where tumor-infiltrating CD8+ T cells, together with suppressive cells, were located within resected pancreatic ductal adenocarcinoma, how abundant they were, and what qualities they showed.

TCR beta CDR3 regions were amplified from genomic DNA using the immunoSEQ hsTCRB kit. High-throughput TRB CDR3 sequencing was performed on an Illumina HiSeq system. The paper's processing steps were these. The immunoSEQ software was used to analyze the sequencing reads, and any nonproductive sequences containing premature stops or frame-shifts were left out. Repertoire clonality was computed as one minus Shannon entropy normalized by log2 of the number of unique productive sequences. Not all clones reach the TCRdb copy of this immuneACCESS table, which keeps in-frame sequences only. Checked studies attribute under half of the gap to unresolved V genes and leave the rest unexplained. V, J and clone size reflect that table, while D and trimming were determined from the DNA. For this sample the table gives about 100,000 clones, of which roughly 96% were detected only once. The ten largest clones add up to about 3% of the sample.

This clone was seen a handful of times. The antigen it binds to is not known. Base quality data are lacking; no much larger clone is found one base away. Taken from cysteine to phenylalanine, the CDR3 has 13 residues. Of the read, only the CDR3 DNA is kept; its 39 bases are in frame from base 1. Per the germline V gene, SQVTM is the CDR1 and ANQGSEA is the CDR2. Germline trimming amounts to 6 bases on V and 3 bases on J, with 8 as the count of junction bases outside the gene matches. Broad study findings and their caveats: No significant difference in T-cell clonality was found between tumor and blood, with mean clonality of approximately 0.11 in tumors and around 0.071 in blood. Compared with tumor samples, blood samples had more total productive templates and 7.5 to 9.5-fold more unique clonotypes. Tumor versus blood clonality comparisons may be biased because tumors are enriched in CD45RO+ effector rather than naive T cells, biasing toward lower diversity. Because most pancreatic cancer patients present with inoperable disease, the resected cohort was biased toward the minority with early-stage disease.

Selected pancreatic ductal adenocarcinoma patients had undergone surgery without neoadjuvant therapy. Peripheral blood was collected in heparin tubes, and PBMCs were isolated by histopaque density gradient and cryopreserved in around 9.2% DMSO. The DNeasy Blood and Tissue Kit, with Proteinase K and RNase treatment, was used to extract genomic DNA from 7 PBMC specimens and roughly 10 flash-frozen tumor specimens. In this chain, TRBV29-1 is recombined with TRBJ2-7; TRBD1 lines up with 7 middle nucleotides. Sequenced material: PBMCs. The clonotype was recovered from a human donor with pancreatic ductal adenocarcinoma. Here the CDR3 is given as CSVNGDSLYEQYF. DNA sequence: TGCAGCGTCAACGGGGACAGCCTCTACGAGCAGTACTTC.